A single sample gave rise to the 16 T cell receptor beta chains below, sequenced in a study of beta chain features in type 1 diabetes. As every portion of the isolated RNA was reverse transcribed, the sequencing read expressed TCRB transcripts. Sequenced by immunoSEQ multiplex PCR; TCRdb stores in-frame clones only, minus some. The table records about 130,000 clones, around a tenth of them present only once. Sequenced material: central memory CD4+ T cells from blood. The receptors stem from a man younger than 30 in good health.

The table lists this clone with a few counts. The chain couples TRBV5-4 to TRBJ2-5; 8 nucleotides align to TRBD2. The CDR3 loop spans 16 amino acids. Germline V CDR1 and CDR2: SGHNT, YYREEE (reference sequence). V dropped 0 bases and J dropped 6; count of bases not matched to a gene: 10. CDR3 bases: TGTGCCAGCAGCTTGGATACTAGCGGCGTATGGAAGACCCAGTACTTC. Translation gives CASSLDTSGVWKTQYF.

The chain couples TRBV6-5 to TRBJ1-6, with a weak D call TRBD1 (6 bases). The length of the CDR3 is 15 residues. V dropped 5 bases and J dropped 3 bases, with 11 bases sitting between them. Looked up from germline, CDR1 is MNHEY and CDR2 is SVGAGI. The CDR3 spells CASSTGQIYNSPLHF. The CDR3 region has the DNA TGTGCCAGCAGTACCGGACAGATCTATAATTCACCCCTCCACTTT.

The chain joins TRBV28 to TRBJ2-4; TRBD1 is a possible D gene (6 bases). The CDR3 runs 16 residues. Germline CDR1 is MDHEN and CDR2 is SYDVKM. Trimming pared 1 base from V and 3 bases from J, leaving 13 bases between. The CDR3 protein is CASSLLRQDSKNIQYF. DNA for the CDR3: TGTGCCAGCAGTTTATTAAGACAGGACAGCAAAAACATTCAGTACTTC.

This clone was counted only a few times. The chain links TRBV18 to TRBJ2-5; TRBD1 agrees at 7 bases. The V and J ends lost 4 bases and 1 base, in that order; junction bases with no gene match: 0. Germline V gene lookup returns CDR1 KGHSH and CDR2 LQKENI. The CDR3 runs to 13 residues. CDR3 DNA: TGTGCCAGCTCACAGGGGGCCCAAGAGACCCAGTACTTC. It translates to CASSQGAQETQYF.

This clone was picked up a small number of times. The V gene is TRBV19, the J gene TRBJ2-1, with a weak D call TRBD1 (6 bases). The V gene's germline CDR1 is LNHDA and CDR2 SQIVND (reference sequence). This CDR3 region has 15 residues. The V gene lost 6 bases and the J gene lost 8 bases, with 20 bases spanning the gap. The CDR3 spells CASRSTGGSMYEQFF. The CDR3 DNA sequence: TGTGCCAGTAGATCGACAGGCGGCTCTATGTATGAGCAGTTCTTC.

There are a few counts of this clone. CDR3 bases: TGTGCCAGCAGCCACGCTTGGACAGGGGGCGGATACGAGCAGTACTTC. Protein: CASSHAWTGGGYEQYF. The chain recombines TRBV14 with TRBJ2-7, with 11 bases fitting TRBD1. The V and J ends lost 3 bases and 4 bases, in that order; junction bases with no gene match: 8. Per germline, CDR1 SGHDN and CDR2 FVKESK. This CDR3 has 16 amino acids.

The chain carries TRBV5-4 and TRBJ2-1; D may be TRBD1 (6 bases). Trimming stripped 0 bases from V and 1 base from J, with 8 bases between. Germline assignment: CDR1 SGHNT and CDR2 YYREEE (reference sequence). The CDR3 is 15 amino acids. As DNA, the CDR3 is TGTGCCAGCAGCTTGGATCAGGGGTCCTACAATGAGCAGTTCTTC. Encoded protein: CASSLDQGSYNEQFF.

The J gene is TRBJ2-7, the V gene TRBV5-1; TRBD2 aligns across 11 bases. CDR1 is SGHRS and CDR2 is YFSETQ in the germline V gene. Trimming took 4 bases from V and 3 from J; bases not matched to a gene: 3. The CDR3 runs 14 residues. Here the CDR3 DNA reads TGCGCCAGCAGCCATAGCGGGGGGGGCTACGAGCAGTACTTC. This gives the protein CASSHSGGGYEQYF.

This clone has more than one count but fewer than ten. The CDR3 DNA is TGTGCCAGCAGCCAAGAATTGGGGGCTAGCGGAGTCCAAGAGACCCAGTACTTC. Translation: CASSQELGASGVQETQYF. The V gene is TRBV4-2, the J gene TRBJ2-5; D is possibly TRBD2 (7 bases). CDR3 length: 18 residues. Germline V gives CDR1 LGHNA, CDR2 YNFKEQ. The germline V and J ends were trimmed by 0 bases and 1 base, with 18 bases remaining between them.

This clone was observed many times. The rearrangement joins TRBV12-5 to TRBJ2-5, with 7 bases fitting TRBD1. The germline gives CDR1 LGHNT, CDR2 FRNRAP. The CDR3 extends over 18 amino acids. V dropped 2 bases and J dropped 1; count of bases not matched to a gene: 13. For the CDR3, the DNA is TGTGCTAGTGGTTTGACAGGGGACGGACTTACCTTCCAAGAGACCCAGTACTTC. Protein sequence: CASGLTGDGLTFQETQYF.

This clone has only one observation. The V gene is TRBV28, the J gene TRBJ1-6; D is unresolved. The CDR3 totals 15 residues. The germline CDR1 and CDR2 sequences are MDHEN and SYDVKM. The V and J ends lost 5 bases and 7 bases respectively, with 15 bases between them. The chain's CDR3 is CASSPSTVFNSPLHF. In nucleotides, the CDR3 is TGTGCCAGCAGTCCTAGCACGGTCTTCAATTCACCCCTCCACTTT. The entire variable domain, with the rest obtained from reference TRBV28 and TRBJ1-6, is as follows: DVKVTQSSRYLVKRTGEKVFLECVQDMDHENMFWYRQDPGLGLRLIYFSYDVKMKEKGDIPEGYSVSREKKERFSLILESASTNQTSMYLCASSPSTVFNSPLHFGNGTRLTVT.

This clone was found many times. The chain links TRBV30 to TRBJ2-5; 8 nucleotides line up with TRBD2. Unmatched junction bases numbered 3, after V lost 4 bases and J lost 2 bases. The CDR3 consists of 13 residues. CDR1 GTSNPN and CDR2 SVGIG come from the germline V gene (reference sequence). CDR3 nucleotides: TGTGCCTGGAATCGGGGGGGACAAGAGACCCAGTACTTC. It encodes CAWNRGGQETQYF.

This sequence joins TRBV5-1 and TRBJ2-7, with TRBD1 identical over 7 bases. The CDR3 has 14 amino acids. V gave up 2 bases and J gave up 2 bases; unmatched junction bases: 4. CDR1 SGHRS and CDR2 YFSETQ come from the germline V gene. The CDR3 DNA reads as TGCGCCAGCAGCTTCCCGGGACAGACCTACGAGCAGTACTTC. It encodes CASSFPGQTYEQYF.

The DNA for the CDR3 is TGTGCCAGCAGCTCGAGGGCCGGCAATCAGCCCCAGCATTTT. Residues: CASSSRAGNQPQHF. The genes are TRBV11-2 and TRBJ1-5; D gene uncertain. The length of the CDR3 is 14 residues. Germline assignment: CDR1 SGHAT and CDR2 FQNNGV. Trimming pared 4 bases from V and 2 bases from J, leaving 9 bases between.

This clone was picked up a small number of times. V gene TRBV2 combines with J gene TRBJ2-1; weak D call: TRBD2 (5 bases). The CDR3 spans 14 residues. The germline V gene has CDR1 SNHLY and CDR2 FYNNEI. Deletions cut 10 bases from V and 6 bases from J, with 19 bases between. CDR3 in amino acids: CAIQARGLGNEQFF. CDR3 in DNA: TGTGCCATCCAGGCGAGAGGACTCGGCAATGAGCAGTTCTTC.

This sequence joins TRBV5-6 and TRBJ2-7, with 8 positions matching TRBD1. CDR3 length equals 15 residues. J gave up 2 bases and V 3 bases, and 7 bases lay outside the gene matches. Germline assignment: CDR1 SGHDT and CDR2 YYEEEE. CDR3 amino acids: CASSWGQDTAYEQYF. In nucleotides, the CDR3 is TGTGCCAGCAGCTGGGGACAGGACACAGCCTACGAGCAGTACTTC. Drawing the rest from reference TRBV5-6 and TRBJ2-7, the complete variable domain is DAGVTQSPTHLIKTRGQQVTLRCSPKSGHDTVSWYQQALGQGPQFIFQYYEEEERQRGNFPDRFSGHQFPNYSSELNVNALLLGDSALYLCASSWGQDTAYEQYFGPGTRLTVT.